One and the same sample provided the 14 T cell receptor beta chains below, sequenced in a study of regulatory dendritic cells for organ transplantation. No antigen is known for these receptors. CFSE-labeled sorted T cells met regulatory or mature dendritic cells for 4 to 6 days. Profiling relied on immunoSEQ multiplex PCR, and the TCRdb table lists in-frame clones only, not all of them. Among approximately 18,000 clones, less than 80% were seen once, and the ten largest hold more than 3%. Sequences were obtained from memory CD4+ T cells from blood cultured with regulatory dendritic cells. Subset indicated: CD45RO+ memory T cells. The receptor source for this set is a human donor in good health.

The chain uses TRBV30 and TRBJ2-1, with 13 bases lining up with TRBD2. J was trimmed by 5 bases and V by 4 bases; bases with no gene match: 14. From germline, CDR1 is GTSNPN and CDR2 SVGIG (reference sequence). The CDR3 is 18 amino acids. The CDR3 sequence: CAWTPGRTSGSLDNEQFF. CDR3 nucleotides: TGTGCCTGGACACCTGGGAGGACTAGCGGGAGTTTGGACAATGAGCAGTTCTTC.

V usage is TRBV5-1 and J usage is TRBJ2-2; TRBD2 is a possible D gene (5 bases). CDR1 is SGHRS and CDR2 is YFSETQ in the germline V gene. The CDR3 is 15 amino acids. Trimming removed 0 bases at V and 0 bases at J, with 6 bases between. The CDR3 is CASSLAGTNTGELFF. The CDR3, as DNA: TGCGCCAGCAGCTTGGCGGGAACGAACACCGGGGAGCTGTTTTTT. Combining the CDR3 with reference TRBV5-1 and TRBJ2-2 gives the whole variable domain KAGVTQTPRYLIKTRGQQVTLSCSPISGHRSVSWYQQTPGQGLQFLFEYFSETQRNKGNFPGRFSGRQFSNSRSEMNVSTLELGDSALYLCASSLAGTNTGELFFGEGSRLTVL.

This chain uses TRBV7-9 with TRBJ1-2; the D gene is possibly TRBD1 (5 bases). The length of the CDR3 is 14 residues. Trimming left V 3 bases short and J 2 bases short, with 10 bases between. Germline CDR1 is SEHNR and CDR2 is FQNEAQ (reference sequence). The CDR3 loop reads CASSFGGANYGYTF. CDR3 nucleotides: TGTGCCAGCAGCTTTGGGGGTGCGAACTATGGCTACACCTTC.

The V and J genes are TRBV4-1 and TRBJ1-5; D unclear. The CDR3 consists of 20 residues. Germline CDR1 reads MGHRA; CDR2 reads YSYEKL. Trimming removed 4 bases from V and 0 bases from J, with 25 bases in between. CDR3 coding DNA: TGCGCCAGCAGCCGACGTGGGGTCAACCACTCCCTATATAGCAATCAGCCCCAGCATTTT. Its protein product is CASSRRGVNHSLYSNQPQHF.

The genes are TRBV2 and TRBJ2-1; 11 bases map to TRBD2. The CDR3 contains 15 residues. CDR1 is SNHLY and CDR2 is FYNNEI in the germline V gene. The trim removed 6 bases at V and 10 bases at J, leaving 11 bases unmatched. In DNA form, the CDR3 reads TGTGCCAGCAGCAAAGAGGGACTAGCGGTAGGAGAGCAGTTCTTC. Protein: CASSKEGLAVGEQFF.

The J gene is TRBJ2-5, the V gene TRBV5-4, with unresolved D. CDR1 is SGHNT and CDR2 is YYREEE in the germline V gene (reference sequence). The CDR3 runs 16 residues. V lost 4 bases to trimming and J lost 5 bases, with 21 bases between them. CDR3 sequence: CASSQAGGSDSETQYF. Written as DNA, the CDR3 is TGTGCCAGCAGCCAGGCCGGTGGTTCCGATTCGGAGACCCAGTACTTC. The variable domain in full, completed from reference TRBV5-4 and TRBJ2-5, reads ETGVTQSPTHLIKTRGQQVTLRCSSQSGHNTVSWYQQALGQGPQFIFQYYREEENGRGNFPPRFSGLQFPNYSSELNVNALELDDSALYLCASSQAGGSDSETQYFGPGTRLLVL.

This clone was observed a handful of times. The chain is built from TRBV5-3 and TRBJ1-1, with no clear D. TRBV5-3 qualifies as an ORF whose function is uncertain. This CDR3 has 14 residues. Trimming removed 3 bases at V and 0 bases at J, with 9 bases between. The CDR3 DNA follows: TGTGCCAGAAGCTGGGGAGTTTTGAACACTGAAGCTTTCTTT. It codes for CARSWGVLNTEAFF.

V gene TRBV19 combines with J gene TRBJ1-1, with D maybe TRBD1 (6 bases). Per the germline V gene, CDR1 is LNHDA and CDR2 is SQIVND (reference sequence). This CDR3 region has 15 residues. V shed 0 bases and J shed 1 base, with 9 bases lying between them. CDR3 nucleotide sequence: TGTGCCAGTAGTATAGATCGGGGGCGGAACACTGAAGCTTTCTTT. This codes for CASSIDRGRNTEAFF.

The chain recombines TRBV6-5 with TRBJ2-2, with a possible D match to TRBD2 (6 bases). Deletions cut 11 bases from V and 0 bases from J, with 13 bases between. The germline V gene has CDR1 MNHEY and CDR2 SVGAGI. The length of the CDR3 is 14 residues. The CDR3: CAGGLRANTGELFF. In nucleotides, the CDR3 is TGTGCCGGAGGGCTTAGAGCGAACACCGGGGAGCTGTTTTTT.

This clone was seen a single time. The chain carries TRBV19 and TRBJ1-6; TRBD1 matches 12 bases. Looked up from germline, CDR1 is LNHDA and CDR2 is SQIVND (reference sequence). With V trimmed by 5 bases and J by 14 bases, 13 bases remained unmatched. This CDR3 has 16 amino acids. The CDR3 here is CASSPAGTGGLRALHF. DNA for the CDR3: TGTGCCAGTAGTCCTGCCGGGACAGGGGGCCTGAGGGCCCTCCACTTT. Variable domain in full (rest from reference TRBV19 and TRBJ1-6): DGGITQSPKYLFRKEGQNVTLSCEQNLNHDAMYWYRQDPGQGLRLIYYSQIVNDFQKGDIAEGYSVSREKKESFPLTVTSAQKNPTAFYLCASSPAGTGGLRALHFGNGTRLTVT.

The chain couples TRBV6-6 to TRBJ1-1; D uncertain. V was pared by 6 bases and J by 11 bases, with 16 bases between. The germline V gene has CDR1 MNHNY and CDR2 SVGAGI (reference sequence). The CDR3 contains 12 residues. The CDR3 region is CASSSGSLGAFF. CDR3 nucleotide sequence: TGTGCCAGCAGCTCGGGCTCCCTGGGTGCTTTCTTT.

The rearrangement joins TRBV19 to TRBJ2-7, with 7 bases aligning to TRBD1. The V gene's germline CDR1 is LNHDA and CDR2 SQIVND (reference sequence). Losses at the gene ends were 4 bases for V and 2 bases for J; bases not matched to a gene: 5. This CDR3 region has 14 residues. CDR3 sequence reads: CASSRRGQTYEQYF. The CDR3 nucleotides are TGTGCCAGTAGTAGAAGGGGGCAAACCTACGAGCAGTACTTC.

CDR3 protein: CATSRDRQGRIQETQYF. CDR3 in DNA: TGTGCCACCAGCAGAGACCGCCAGGGGCGAATCCAAGAGACCCAGTACTTC. This chain links TRBV15 with TRBJ2-5; the D gene is possibly TRBD1 (6 bases). V was shortened by 0 bases and J by 1 base, with 15 bases between the two germline ends. Germline values: CDR1 LNHNV, CDR2 YYDKDF (reference sequence). This CDR3 contains 17 residues.

A few counts support this clone. This chain uses TRBV11-2 with TRBJ1-2, with D perhaps TRBD1 (6 bases). The CDR3 covers 15 residues. The germline V gene encodes CDR1 SGHAT and CDR2 FQNNGV. V shed 0 bases and J shed 4 bases, with 12 bases lying between them. The CDR3 sequence is CASSLDRQAPYGYTF. DNA for the CDR3: TGTGCCAGCAGCTTAGATCGACAGGCTCCCTATGGCTACACCTTC.